This T cell receptor (beta chain) was identified during a study of cytomegalovirus exposure and HLA in healthy donors. Use of 60 Vbeta and 13 Jbeta primers characterized the PCR. The method was immunoSEQ multiplex PCR; TCRdb's version includes in-frame clones alone and lacks a portion of them. The table lists 65,000 to 75,000 clones, roughly 79% of them singletons. Sequencing was performed on PBMCs. The clonotype was recovered from a man over 45 in good health and CMV-seronegative.

DNA of the CDR3: TGTGCCAGCAGTGACCTAATGACAGCTACAGATACGCAGTATTTT. Its protein is CASSDLMTATDTQYF. This sequence joins TRBV5-8 and TRBJ2-3, with D perhaps TRBD1 (5 bases). With 5 bases removed from V and 3 bases from J, the gap between germline ends came to 16 bases. CDR1 and CDR2 (germline): SGHTS, YDEGEE. The CDR3 is 15 amino acids.